This T cell receptor beta chain was captured in a study of regulatory T cells in long-lasting Graves disease. This clonotype has a handful of counts. Its antigen is not identified. Time point of the sample: newly diagnosed GD, antithyroid drugs for less than 3 months. The authors made the TCR library using RNA they extracted from PBMCs. Study conclusions and caveats: Public clonotype sharing was higher in persistent than newly diagnosed patients. Persistent Graves' patients showed a TCR diversity that was lower than that of newly diagnosed ones.

Assembly of TCR beta libraries relied on iRepertoire HTBI primers together with Arm-PCR of CDR3 regions. A single record per CDR3 protein comes from TCRdb applying MiXCR to the multiplex PCR reads. The data hold hundreds of thousands of distinct CDR3 sequences, with approximately 16% observed a single time. CDR1 is SGHNT and CDR2 is YYREEE in the germline V gene (reference sequence). The J segment lost 4 bases and the V segment lost 4 bases, leaving 6 bases of the junction unmatched. The CDR3 length is 16 residues. The sample also formed part of further work on T cells in Graves' hyperthyroidism and ophthalmopathy.

Specimen: peripheral blood mononuclear cells (PBMCs), collected at new diagnosis, from a patient treated with antithyroid drugs. J is TRBJ2-2 and V is TRBV5-4, with TRBD2 matching 11 bases. This clonotype originated in a woman in her forties with Graves disease. CDR3 DNA sequence: TGTGCCAGCAGCACGCCTAGCGGGAGGCGCACCGGGGAGCTGTTTTTT. This translates into CASSTPSGRRTGELFF.